The 25 T cell receptor beta chains given below trace back to one sample, sequenced in a study of blood T cell repertoires in COVID-19. TCRdb's copy holds only in-frame clones and misses some; the assay was immunoSEQ multiplex PCR. The sample holds more than 60,000 clones; roughly 80% are singletons and the top ten take approximately 5.8%. Sequencing was done on a sample of peripheral blood. The origin of the receptors is a man in his sixties with active or convalescent COVID-19.

This rearrangement joins TRBV4-3 to TRBJ2-7; no clear D gene. The CDR3 is 14 amino acids. Germline V gene sequence: CDR1 LGHNA, CDR2 YSLEER. Deletions cut 7 bases from V and 0 bases from J, with 13 bases between. CDR3 sequence: CASIYLSGSYEQYF. The CDR3 DNA follows: TGCGCCAGCATCTACCTCTCGGGCTCCTACGAGCAGTACTTC.

The chain carries TRBV5-4 and TRBJ2-5, with 10 nucleotides matching TRBD2. The trim removed 2 bases at V and 5 bases at J, leaving 3 bases unmatched. The germline gives CDR1 SGHNT, CDR2 YYREEE (reference sequence). The CDR3 sequence is 14 residues long. CDR3 nucleotide sequence: TGTGCCAGCAGCTTAGCGGGGGGGACGGAGACCCAGTACTTC. Translated, it gives CASSLAGGTETQYF.

This chain joins TRBV9 and TRBJ1-2, with no clear D. V dropped 0 bases and J dropped 7 bases, with 10 bases sitting between them. This CDR3 is 13 amino acids long. Germline V gene data show CDR1 as SGDLS and CDR2 as YYNGEE. For the CDR3, the DNA is TGTGCCAGCAGCGTAGATGGAGGGTTTGGCTACACCTTC. Translating it yields CASSVDGGFGYTF.

This rearrangement joins TRBV27 to TRBJ1-1, with 9 positions matching TRBD1. Looked up from germline, CDR1 is MNHEY and CDR2 is SMNVEV (reference sequence). The V and J ends lost 6 bases and 5 bases, in that order; junction bases with no gene match: 4. This CDR3 spans 13 amino acids. The CDR3 spells CASRRTGETEAFF. CDR3 coding DNA: TGTGCCAGCAGACGGACAGGGGAAACTGAAGCTTTCTTT.

The V and J genes are TRBV5-6 and TRBJ1-2; 7 positions match TRBD1. V shed 3 bases and J 8 bases; nucleotides not matched to a gene: 7. Germline V CDR1 and CDR2: SGHDT, YYEEEE. There are 13 residues in the CDR3. CDR3 DNA sequence: TGTGCCAGCAGCTCGGCAGTGACAGGGGGCTACACCTTC. Translating it yields CASSSAVTGGYTF.

This clone was seen only once. V and J are TRBV18 and TRBJ2-1, with a tentative D call TRBD2 (6 bases). Germline CDR1 reads KGHSH; CDR2 reads LQKENI. Trimming took off 4 bases at V and 6 bases at J, with 7 bases between the two ends. CDR3 length equals 12 residues. CDR3 protein: CASSRDFNEQFF. CDR3 coding DNA: TGTGCCAGCTCACGGGACTTCAATGAGCAGTTCTTC.

This clone is a singleton in its sample. The rearrangement links TRBV2 to TRBJ2-5, with TRBD2 matching 10 bases. The junction had 10 bases not matched to a gene; V was cut back by 2 bases and J by 1 base. Per germline, CDR1 SNHLY and CDR2 FYNNEI. CDR3 length equals 18 residues. CDR3 in DNA: TGTGCCAGCAGTGAATCCTGGCTAGCGGGGGAGACCCAAGAGACCCAGTACTTC. It yields the protein CASSESWLAGETQETQYF.

This clone has a handful of counts. The CDR3 DNA is TGTGCCAGCAGCCCATCCGGGACAGCCATTCAAGAGACCCAGTACTTC. Amino acids: CASSPSGTAIQETQYF. The chain joins TRBV9 to TRBJ2-5; 7 bases match TRBD1. Germline V lookup: CDR1 SGDLS, CDR2 YYNGEE. V gave up 4 bases and J gave up 2 bases; unmatched junction bases: 11. The CDR3 is made up of 16 amino acids.

There are a few counts of this clone. The V gene is TRBV7-8, the J gene TRBJ2-1; 9 bases fit TRBD2. The germline V gene has CDR1 SGHVS and CDR2 FQNEAQ. Unmatched junction bases numbered 11, after V lost 5 bases and J lost 9 bases. This CDR3 has 15 residues. The CDR3, as DNA: TGTGCCAGCAGCCATCGTAGACTAGCGGCGGCTGAGCAGTTCTTC. Translating gives CASSHRRLAAAEQFF.

J is TRBJ1-5 and V is TRBV5-5; no definite D call. Trimming took off 4 bases at V and 3 bases at J, with 8 bases between the two ends. CDR3 size: 13 residues. CDR1 and CDR2 (germline): SGHKS, YYEKEE (reference sequence). For the CDR3, the DNA is TGTGCCAGCAGCCCCCGGTCCAATCAGCCCCAGCATTTT. Protein product: CASSPRSNQPQHF.

The V and J genes are TRBV19 and TRBJ1-1; D remains unclear. The CDR3 loop spans 15 amino acids. Germline CDR1 and CDR2: LNHDA and SQIVND (reference sequence). The germline V and J ends were trimmed by 4 bases and 5 bases, with 17 bases remaining between them. The CDR3 sequence: CASSSRPRRGTEAFF. CDR3 in DNA: TGTGCCAGTAGTAGCCGGCCTCGGCGAGGGACTGAAGCTTTCTTT.

This rearrangement joins TRBV6-2 or TRBV6-3 to TRBJ1-1, with TRBD1 identical over 9 bases. There are 14 residues in the CDR3. Germline V lookup: CDR1 MNHEY, CDR2 SVGEGT. V dropped 0 bases and J dropped 7; count of bases not matched to a gene: 3. CDR3 residues: CASSYSGQGREAFF. In DNA, the CDR3 is TGTGCCAGCAGTTACTCGGGACAGGGACGTGAAGCTTTCTTT.

This clone appeared a single time. V usage is TRBV19 and J usage is TRBJ1-4; TRBD1 might be the D (5 bases). This CDR3 comprises 13 residues. Germline V CDR1 and CDR2: LNHDA, SQIVND (reference sequence). V was trimmed by 4 bases and J by 3 bases, leaving 6 bases between them. CDR3 region: CASSTGPNEKLFF. CDR3 coding DNA: TGTGCCAGTAGTACAGGGCCTAATGAAAAACTGTTTTTT.

V and J are TRBV19 and TRBJ2-5; 9 bases map to TRBD1. Germline V gene lookup returns CDR1 LNHDA and CDR2 SQIVND (reference sequence). The CDR3 has 15 residues. After removal of 6 bases from V and 5 bases from J, the junction contained 10 bases not matched to a gene. Written as DNA, the CDR3 is TGTGCCAGTAGACCACGGACAGGGGAGGGGGAGACCCAGTACTTC. Translated, it gives CASRPRTGEGETQYF.

V gene TRBV20-1 combines with J gene TRBJ2-7; 7 bases are a match to TRBD2. Germline trimming cut 3 bases from V and 6 bases from J; bases unmatched to any gene: 14. CDR3 length equals 15 residues. Germline assignment: CDR1 DFQATT and CDR2 SNEGSKA (reference sequence). CDR3 DNA: TGCAGTGCTAGTGGTCCCACGGGGGGTGTCGCCGAGCAGTACTTC. Its protein is CSASGPTGGVAEQYF.

The V call is TRBV4-2, the J call TRBJ2-5; 8 bases agree with TRBD1. Germline V CDR1 and CDR2: LGHNA, YNFKEQ. This CDR3 region has 15 residues. V dropped 3 bases and J dropped 2; count of bases not matched to a gene: 5. The CDR3 loop reads CASSQMGQAQETQYF. CDR3 bases: TGTGCCAGCAGCCAGATGGGACAGGCGCAAGAGACCCAGTACTTC.

The V call is TRBV5-4, the J call TRBJ2-6, with D maybe TRBD1 (6 bases). V dropped 2 bases and J dropped 7 bases, with 10 bases sitting between them. CDR1 SGHNT and CDR2 YYREEE come from the germline V gene (reference sequence). This CDR3 is built from 14 residues. The CDR3 bases are TGTGCCAGCAGCTTACAGGGATACGCCAACGTCCTGACTTTC. Translated: CASSLQGYANVLTF.

The chain is built from TRBV5-4 and TRBJ2-5; possibly TRBD2 for D (5 bases). The CDR3 sequence is 13 residues long. Trimming took off 0 bases at V and 4 bases at J, with 7 bases between the two ends. Germline V gene data show CDR1 as SGHNT and CDR2 as YYREEE (reference sequence). The CDR3 DNA is TGTGCCAGCAGCTTGGAAGCGGCAGAGACCCAGTACTTC. It translates to CASSLEAAETQYF.

This clone occurred once. This sequence joins TRBV30 and TRBJ1-5; D uncertain. V lost 3 bases and J 2 bases, leaving 5 bases between the germline ends. The CDR3 extends over 12 amino acids. Germline CDR1 GTSNPN, CDR2 SVGIG (reference sequence). The CDR3 sequence is CAWRLGNQPQHF. The CDR3 nucleotides read TGTGCCTGGAGACTAGGCAATCAGCCCCAGCATTTT.

The chain uses TRBV18 and TRBJ1-1; D gene uncertain. CDR1 is KGHSH, CDR2 LQKENI, per germline. The CDR3 loop spans 11 amino acids. The V and J ends lost 6 bases and 8 bases respectively, with 10 bases between them. The CDR3 loop is CASSFELEAFF. CDR3 coding DNA: TGTGCCAGCTCCTTCGAGTTGGAAGCTTTCTTT. The full variable domain, its missing parts supplied by reference TRBV18 and TRBJ1-1, is NAGVMQNPRHLVRRRGQEARLRCSPMKGHSHVYWYRQLPEEGLKFMVYLQKENIIDESGMPKERFSAEFPKEGPSILRIQQVVRGDSAAYFCASSFELEAFFGQGTRLTVV.

The V and J genes are TRBV4-3 and TRBJ1-2; perhaps TRBD1 as D (5 bases). V lost 7 bases and J 6 bases, leaving 15 bases between the germline ends. This CDR3 has 13 amino acids. The V gene's germline CDR1 is LGHNA and CDR2 YSLEER. The CDR3 reads CASTRGGRDGYTF. The CDR3 DNA is TGCGCCAGCACGCGGGGGGGGAGGGATGGCTACACCTTC.

In its sample, this clone is medium-sized (0.01 to 0.1%). This chain connects TRBV6-6 to TRBJ2-2; 7 bases match TRBD2. The CDR3 is 14 residues long. Germline V gene lookup returns CDR1 MNHNY and CDR2 SVGAGI (reference sequence). The V segment lost 8 bases and the J segment 1 base; nucleotides outside the gene matches: 4. CDR3 sequence reads: CASSSGENTGELFF. In nucleotides, the CDR3 is TGTGCCAGCTCCAGCGGGGAGAACACCGGGGAGCTGTTTTTT.

This chain links TRBV7-2 with TRBJ2-3; the match to TRBD2 covers 7 bases. With V trimmed by 5 bases and J by 0 bases, 8 bases remained unmatched. Germline CDR1 reads SGHTA; CDR2 reads FQGNSA. CDR3 length: 16 amino acids. CDR3 sequence: CASSPVGGFSTDTQYF. DNA of the CDR3: TGTGCCAGCAGCCCCGTGGGGGGGTTCAGCACAGATACGCAGTATTTT.

This rearrangement joins TRBV9 to TRBJ2-5; 12 bases are shared with TRBD2. V shed 3 bases, J shed 4 bases, and the junction held 7 bases outside the gene matches. The V gene's germline CDR1 is SGDLS and CDR2 YYNGEE. There are 16 residues in the CDR3. DNA for the CDR3: TGTGCCAGCAGCGAAACTAGCGGGGGGCTAGGAGAGACCCAGTACTTC. Its protein is CASSETSGGLGETQYF.

This clone has just a few counts. The rearrangement links TRBV2 to TRBJ2-7; TRBD1 agrees at 8 bases. V trimming: 6 bases; J trimming: 5 bases; junction bases outside the gene matches: 9. This CDR3 has 14 residues. Germline CDR1 reads SNHLY; CDR2 reads FYNNEI. Here the CDR3 DNA reads TGTGCCAGCAGCGCGGACAGGGCAAGGAACGAGCAGTACTTC. Translated: CASSADRARNEQYF.